Reported below is one T cell receptor beta chain. Its antigen is not identified. A multiplex PCR was run with 60 Vbeta primers and 13 Jbeta primers. As handled by the study authors: Per a later analysis, the number of unique TCR beta chains was approximately 80 million, of which some 10 million were shared. Using immunoSEQ multiplex PCR, the repertoire was profiled, and TCRdb retains in-frame clones only, with some absent. That table gives V, J and clone size, and the DNA gave D and trimming. The data hold 85,000 to 100,000 clones, with around 80% observed a single time. The sample is drawn from a study of cytomegalovirus exposure and HLA in healthy donors. Study-level points and caveats: Earlier results showed most TCR beta V segments being productive about 90% or about 30% of the time. Later genetic work tied a missense DCLRE1C variant to beta-chain V and J trimming.

The CDR3 has 16 amino acids. The J segment lost 7 bases and the V segment lost 4 bases, leaving 5 bases of the junction unmatched. Germline V gene sequence: CDR1 MNHEY, CDR2 SMNVEV (reference sequence). This clonotype was obtained from a man aged 25 to 45 in good health and CMV-seronegative. V gene TRBV27 combines with J gene TRBJ2-3, with 16 bases fitting TRBD2. The sample comprised PBMCs. CDR3 sequence: CASSSMGLAGGNTQYF. The DNA for the CDR3 is TGTGCCAGCAGTTCAATGGGACTAGCGGGAGGGAATACGCAGTATTTT.